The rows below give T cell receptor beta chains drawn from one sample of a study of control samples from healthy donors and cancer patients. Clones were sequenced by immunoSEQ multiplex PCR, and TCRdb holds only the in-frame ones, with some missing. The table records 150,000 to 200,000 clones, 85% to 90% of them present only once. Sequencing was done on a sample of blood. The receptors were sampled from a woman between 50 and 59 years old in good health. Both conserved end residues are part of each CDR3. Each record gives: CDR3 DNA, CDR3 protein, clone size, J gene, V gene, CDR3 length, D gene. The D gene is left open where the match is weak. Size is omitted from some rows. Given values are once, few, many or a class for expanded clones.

TGTGCCAGTAGTATTTCCGGGTTGGGAAATCAGCCCCAGCATTTT | CASSISGLGNQPQHF | NA | TRBJ1-5 | TRBV19 | 15 | NA
TGTGCCAGCAGTTTCTCCCTGGACAGGGCTAACTATGGCTACACCTTC | CASSFSLDRANYGYTF | NA | TRBJ1-2 | TRBV6-2/TRBV6-3 | 16 | TRBD1
TGTGCCAGCAGCTCCCTAGCGGGGGGAATATACAATGAGCAGTTCTTC | CASSSLAGGIYNEQFF | NA | TRBJ2-1 | TRBV7-3 | 16 | TRBD2
TGTGCCAGCAGCTCCGACGGGGGGGGCTCTGGAAACACCATATATTTT | CASSSDGGGSGNTIYF | NA | TRBJ1-3 | TRBV7-2 | 16 | NA
TGTGCCAGCAGTATACGGGCGTTCCAGCGTGGGGGAACTAATGAAAAACTGTTTTTT | CASSIRAFQRGGTNEKLFF | NA | TRBJ1-4 | TRBV28 | 19 | NA
TGTGCCAGCAGCTTAGGGGGTTTGGTCGAGCAGTTCTTC | CASSLGGLVEQFF | once | TRBJ2-1 | TRBV7-9 | 13 | NA
TGTGCCAGCAGCTTAGGCCGACAGGGGGATTATCATGGCTACACCTTC | CASSLGRQGDYHGYTF | NA | TRBJ1-2 | TRBV13 | 16 | TRBD1
TGTGCCAGCTCACGGTCAGGGGCGAACGCAAACACCATATATTTT | CASSRSGANANTIYF | NA | TRBJ1-3 | TRBV18 | 15 | NA
TGTGCCAGCAGCCCGGGACAGGGGATAAGGACAGATACGCAGTATTTT | CASSPGQGIRTDTQYF | NA | TRBJ2-3 | TRBV9 | 16 | TRBD1
TGCGCCAGCAGCTCGACAGGTGCCGAGCAGTACTTC | CASSSTGAEQYF | NA | TRBJ2-7 | TRBV5-1 | 12 | NA
TGCGCCAGCAGCCCGCAAGGGGCCTACTATGGCTACACCTTC | CASSPQGAYYGYTF | NA | TRBJ1-2 | TRBV5-1 | 14 | NA
TGTGCCAGCCGACTGGGACAGGGTGAATACGAGCAGTACTTC | CASRLGQGEYEQYF | NA | TRBJ2-7 | TRBV6-5 | 14 | TRBD1
TGTGCCAGCAGAGACACGGGACAGATATCCTATGGCTACACCTTC | CASRDTGQISYGYTF | once | TRBJ1-2 | TRBV28 | 15 | TRBD1
TGTGCCAGCAGCTCCGGACAGGGTCGGGGCACTGAAGCTTTCTTT | CASSSGQGRGTEAFF | NA | TRBJ1-1 | TRBV11-3 | 15 | TRBD1
TGTGCCAGTAGTCCCGGGACGTTTGCAACTAATGAAAAACTGTTTTTT | CASSPGTFATNEKLFF | NA | TRBJ1-4 | TRBV19 | 16 | NA
TGTGCCAGTAGTAACCGACAGGGGTTCTATGGCTACACCTTC | CASSNRQGFYGYTF | NA | TRBJ1-2 | TRBV19 | 14 | TRBD1
TGCGCCAGCAGCTTGAGGGGACAATGGGACACTGAAGCTTTCTTT | CASSLRGQWDTEAFF | NA | TRBJ1-1 | TRBV5-1 | 15 | NA
TGTGCCAGCAGCATGGGACTAGTTCCCTACGAGCAGTACTTC | CASSMGLVPYEQYF | NA | TRBJ2-7 | TRBV5-6 | 14 | TRBD2
TGTGCCAGCAGTGAACAGACAGGGGCGGCCACTGAAGCTTTCTTT | CASSEQTGAATEAFF | NA | TRBJ1-1 | TRBV2 | 15 | TRBD1
TGTGCCAGCAGCGGACAGATGAACACTGAAGCTTTCTTT | CASSGQMNTEAFF | once | TRBJ1-1 | TRBV6-5 | 13 | NA
TGTGCCAGTAGTATAAAAGGAGGGGTATCTTTCTTT | CASSIKGGVSFF | NA | TRBJ1-1 | TRBV19 | 12 | NA
TGTGCCAGCTCCCCAGAGCATAGCAATCAGCCCCAGCATTTT | CASSPEHSNQPQHF | NA | TRBJ1-5 | TRBV18 | 14 | NA
TGTGCCAGCACCCCCTCGGAAGGGGGGGCTTTCTTT | CASTPSEGGAFF | NA | TRBJ1-1 | TRBV6-5 | 12 | NA
TGCGCCAGCAGCTTGATGGGGGAGGGAGGTGGCTACACCTTC | CASSLMGEGGGYTF | NA | TRBJ1-2 | TRBV5-1 | 14 | NA
TGTGCCAGCAGCCGGGCTCGGGGGGAACTGTTTTTT | CASSRARGELFF | once | TRBJ1-4 | TRBV3-1/TRBV3-2 | 12 | NA
TGCAGTGCTAGAGTCCCCCCCGAGCAGTACTTC | CSARVPPEQYF | NA | TRBJ2-7 | TRBV20-1 | 11 | NA
TGCGCCAGCAGCCCAGACAGGGGGAGCGGCAATCAGCCCCAGCATTTT | CASSPDRGSGNQPQHF | NA | TRBJ1-5 | TRBV4-3 | 16 | TRBD1
TGTGCCAGCAGCCCCGGGGGGGTTGGACAGCCCCAGCATTTT | CASSPGGVGQPQHF | NA | TRBJ1-5 | TRBV9 | 14 | NA
TGTGCCAGTAGTGCCCTTTGGGATAGCAATCAGCCCCAGCATTTT | CASSALWDSNQPQHF | NA | TRBJ1-5 | TRBV19 | 15 | NA
TGTGCCAGCAGCGGGGGGACCCAGTACTTC | CASSGGTQYF | NA | TRBJ2-5 | TRBV7-9 | 10 | NA
TGTGCCTCCCAAGGTGGATCACCCCTCCACTTT | CASQGGSPLHF | NA | TRBJ1-6 | TRBV12-3/TRBV12-4 | 11 | NA
TGCGCCAGCACCGAGGGGCGCGGGAACACTGAAGCTTTCTTT | CASTEGRGNTEAFF | NA | TRBJ1-1 | TRBV5-1 | 14 | NA